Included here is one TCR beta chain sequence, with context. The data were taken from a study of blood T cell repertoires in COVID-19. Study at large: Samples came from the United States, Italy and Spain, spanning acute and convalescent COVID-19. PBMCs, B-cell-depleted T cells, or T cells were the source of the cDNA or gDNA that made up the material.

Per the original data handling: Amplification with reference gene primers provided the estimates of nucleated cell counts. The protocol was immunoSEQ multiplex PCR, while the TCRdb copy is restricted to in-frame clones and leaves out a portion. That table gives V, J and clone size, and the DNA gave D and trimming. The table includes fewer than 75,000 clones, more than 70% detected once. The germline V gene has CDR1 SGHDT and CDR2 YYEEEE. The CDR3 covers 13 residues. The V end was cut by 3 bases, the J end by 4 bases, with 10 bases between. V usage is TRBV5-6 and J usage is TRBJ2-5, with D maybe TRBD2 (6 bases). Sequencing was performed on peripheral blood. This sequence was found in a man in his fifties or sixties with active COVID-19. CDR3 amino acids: CASSWDSGETQYF. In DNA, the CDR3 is TGTGCCAGCAGCTGGGACTCTGGAGAGACCCAGTACTTC. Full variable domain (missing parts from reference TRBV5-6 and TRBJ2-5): DAGVTQSPTHLIKTRGQQVTLRCSPKSGHDTVSWYQQALGQGPQFIFQYYEEEERQRGNFPDRFSGHQFPNYSSELNVNALLLGDSALYLCASSWDSGETQYFGPGTRLLVL.